This T cell receptor beta chain was documented in a study of response to subunit inactivated influenza vaccine (dated by TCRdb to the late 2010s). With regard to the full study: The study used deep quantitative T cell receptor repertoire profiling to track responses to a trivalent subunit inactivated influenza vaccine.

Beyond this particular receptor, the publication reports: The authors suggested that each seasonal influenza vaccination may recruit only a limited number of new T cells.

Receptor amplification or capture employed RT-PCR. TCRdb lists the instrument as Illumina HiSeq 2500. TCRdb took the public reads, trimmed them with fastp at Q25, ran MiXCR for clone calling and kept in-frame beta chains. Each entry is one CDR3 protein sequence, shown with its most common DNA and genes. A total of 550,000 to 650,000 distinct CDR3 sequences appear in this sample, around 11% of them only once. The biggest ten clones account for 10% of the sample. CDR1 and CDR2, looked up from the germline V gene (reference sequence), are LNHNV and YYDKDF. The junction shows trimming of 1 base on V and 4 bases on J, plus 6 bases between the germline ends. Inclusive of the bounding cysteine and phenylalanine, the CDR3 is 13 residues long. CDR3 DNA is the only sequence kept; it has 39 bases, read in frame from the first base. This clonotype came up many times. It has no known antigen specificity. Base qualities were left out, and no much larger clone turns up one base away.

This receptor was identified in a man aged 45-65 years who received an inactivated influenza vaccine. Donor details come from another sample of the same person, matched by shared clones. Specimen: PBMCs from blood, collected on the day of vaccination. This sequence uses TRBV15 and TRBJ2-3, with no confident D gene call. The CDR3 reads CATSRGLSDTQYF. The nucleotide sequence reads as follows: TGTGCCACCAGCAGAGGCTTATCAGATACGCAGTATTTT. The full variable domain, completed from the reference TRBV15 and TRBJ2-3 proteins outside the CDR3, reads DAMVIQNPRYQVTQFGKPVTLSCSQTLNHNVMYWYQQKSSQAPKLLFHYYDKDFNNEADTPDNFQSRRPNTSFCFLDIRSPGLGDTAMYLCATSRGLSDTQYFGPGTRLTVL.